This T cell receptor beta chain stems from a study of blood T cell repertoires in COVID-19 (dated by TCRdb to the early 2020s). Regarding the study in general: Samples from collaborators originated in the United States, Italy and Spain and spanned both the acute and convalescent phases of COVID-19. Where HLA class I and class II types were available, the types were taken from metadata supplied by the sample provider, not from assay-based typing. A de-identified subject ID, COVID-19 status, age in years and sex were almost always included in the sample metadata. The repertoires were released in a freely available public database meant as a resource for research on the immune response to SARS-CoV-2. The material from the prospective study consisted of cDNA or gDNA derived from T cells, B-cell-depleted T cells, or PBMCs. Samples came from the ongoing ImmuneRACE study (first 160 participants) plus 1,254 subjects from 6 global collaborators. Deeply sampled blood TCRbeta repertoires from subjects exposed to, actively infected with, or recovered from COVID-19 were included in the dataset.

TCRbeta CDR3 regions were amplified from genomic DNA using the immunoSEQ Assay, a bias-controlled multiplex PCR. Per the original workflow: Within the assay, amplification of reference gene primers was used to estimate how many nucleated cells each sample contained. To quantify the absolute abundance of each unique TCRbeta CDR3 rearrangement, sequence reads were collapsed and filtered. For each sample, productive Simpson clonality was calculated as the square root of Simpson's diversity index across productive rearrangements. The immuneACCESS repertoire file appears here via TCRdb, limited to in-frame rearrangements. These files lack a portion of the clones; in checked studies, under half of the deficit traces to unresolved V genes, and the cause of the others is not known. V, J and clone size were drawn from that table, and D and trimming were deduced from the DNA. The sample includes tens of thousands of clones, with approximately 83% observed a single time. More than 10% of the sample is in the top ten clones.

A word on this clone: Its antigen target is currently unknown. Base qualities are not provided; no much larger clone lies one nucleotide away.

Findings and caveats that apply to the study as a whole: The amount of clinical and demographic metadata varied by source and participant and was provided uncurated.

Whole blood was collected in K2EDTA tubes by collaborating institutions according to the institutions' own protocols. For TCRbeta analysis, collaborators shipped samples as frozen whole blood, isolated PBMCs, or DNA extracted from either of those sample types. The TCR was taken from a human donor in a cohort sampled during active COVID-19. The sample taken for sequencing was peripheral blood.

Read as DNA, the sequence is TGCGCCAGCAGCGTCTGGGCACAGGGTGGTGGAAACACCATATATTTT. Translated, this is CASSVWAQGGGNTIYF. The chain is encoded by TRBV5-1 joined to TRBJ1-3, with TRBD1 perhaps the D gene, on 6 matching bases. The CDR3 runs 16 residues from the cysteine to the phenylalanine. Of the read, only the CDR3 DNA is kept; its 48 bases are in frame from base 1. CDR1 and CDR2, per the germline V gene, are SGHRS and YFSETQ. The junction carries 17 bases between V and J, which are trimmed by 4 bases and 3 bases respectively.